The 23 T cell receptor beta chains given below trace back to one sample, sequenced in a study of shared clonotypes between healthy human individuals. Assay: immunoSEQ multiplex PCR; the TCRdb copy retains only in-frame clones and omits some. The sample consists of hundreds of thousands of clones, around 74% of them appearing once. Sequencing was carried out using memory CD4+ T cells sorted from blood. As to subset: CD45RA-negative fraction. The source of these receptors is a woman under 40 in good health.

The chain carries TRBV6-1 and TRBJ2-2, with D tentatively TRBD1 or TRBD2 (5 bases each). From germline, CDR1 is MNHNS and CDR2 SASEGT. V gave up 1 base and J gave up 1 base, with 7 bases separating them. This CDR3 contains 15 residues. The CDR3 DNA reads as TGTGCCAGCAGTGAAGGGGGGTTGAACACCGGGGAGCTGTTTTTT. Translated, it gives CASSEGGLNTGELFF.

In DNA form, the CDR3 reads TGTGCCAGCAGCTCCGACACCGGGGAGCTGTTTTTT. It is translated as CASSSDTGELFF. The genes are TRBV5-5 and TRBJ2-2; no clear D gene. V lost 3 bases, J lost 3 bases, and 3 bases lay in between. This CDR3 region has 12 residues. Germline V gene lookup returns CDR1 SGHKS and CDR2 YYEKEE (reference sequence).

This clone was seen at least ten times. The CDR3 DNA follows: TGTGCCAGCAAGGTTCGGCGGAACACCGGGGAGCTGTTTTTT. Amino acid sequence: CASKVRRNTGELFF. The chain links TRBV6-1 to TRBJ2-2; D gene ambiguous. The V gene's germline CDR1 is MNHNS and CDR2 SASEGT. The V gene lost 7 bases and the J gene lost 1 base, with 10 bases spanning the gap. CDR3 length equals 14 residues.

This clone has more than one count but fewer than ten. This rearrangement joins TRBV19 to TRBJ1-3, with D perhaps TRBD1 (6 bases). The CDR3 sequence is 16 residues long. V lost 7 bases and J lost 0, with 16 bases in between. Germline loops: CDR1 LNHDA, CDR2 SQIVND (reference sequence). The CDR3 DNA reads TGTGCCAGTAATCCCGGGACACCGCTCTCTGGAAACACCATATATTTT. Encoded protein: CASNPGTPLSGNTIYF.

The chain carries TRBV5-4 and TRBJ2-1; D gene ambiguous. CDR1 and CDR2 from the germline V gene are SGHNT and YYREEE (reference sequence). Between the trimmed V and J ends, which lost 2 bases and 5 bases, there was a span of 8 bases. The CDR3 runs 13 residues. The chain's CDR3 is CASSLSLHNEQFF. CDR3 DNA sequence: TGTGCCAGCAGCTTAAGTTTACACAATGAGCAGTTCTTC.

V is TRBV6-6 and J is TRBJ2-7; tentative D call: TRBD1 (6 bases). V lost 0 bases to trimming and J lost 6 bases, with 15 bases between them. From germline, CDR1 is MNHNY and CDR2 SVGAGI (reference sequence). This CDR3 spans 15 amino acids. The CDR3 spells CASSYSNRASSEQYF. The CDR3 DNA sequence: TGTGCCAGCAGTTACTCGAACAGGGCTAGCTCCGAGCAGTACTTC.

CDR3 loop: CASSDLGQASGNTIYF. The CDR3, as DNA: TGTGCCAGCAGTGACCTTGGACAGGCTTCTGGAAACACCATATATTTT. V usage is TRBV6-1 and J usage is TRBJ1-3, with 7 nucleotides matching TRBD1. This CDR3 has 16 amino acids. V lost 3 bases and J lost 1; bases outside the gene matches: 6. Per germline, CDR1 MNHNS and CDR2 SASEGT.

The chain has TRBV6-5 and TRBJ1-1; 10 positions match TRBD1. CDR3 length: 14 residues. Germline trimming cut 5 bases from V and 4 bases from J; bases unmatched to any gene: 4. From germline, CDR1 is MNHEY and CDR2 SVGAGI. CDR3 coding DNA: TGTGCCAGCAGTGGGACAGGGGTCGCCACTGAAGCTTTCTTT. It encodes CASSGTGVATEAFF.

This clone was seen repeatedly, ten times or more. The chain has TRBV28 and TRBJ2-3; D unclear. Germline CDR1 and CDR2: MDHEN and SYDVKM. The V end was cut by 1 base, the J end by 3 bases, with 11 bases between. CDR3 size: 15 residues. The CDR3 DNA reads TGTGCCAGCAGTTTATTGACGAGTCGTACAGATACGCAGTATTTT. Translating gives CASSLLTSRTDTQYF.

The V gene is TRBV10-3, the J gene TRBJ2-3; TRBD1 or TRBD2 may be the D gene (5 bases each). Germline loops: CDR1 ENHRY, CDR2 SYGVKD. The V gene lost 2 bases and the J gene lost 0 bases, with 9 bases spanning the gap. The CDR3 sequence is 15 residues long. CDR3 residues: CAISERDLSTDTQYF. For the CDR3, the DNA is TGTGCCATCAGTGAGCGGGACCTTAGCACAGATACGCAGTATTTT.

The genes are TRBV27 and TRBJ1-1; 7 nucleotides line up with TRBD1. CDR1 is MNHEY and CDR2 is SMNVEV in the germline V gene (reference sequence). This CDR3 comprises 13 residues. Trimming took 6 bases from V and 6 from J; bases not matched to a gene: 7. This CDR3 reads CASRNTGDSEAFF. Here the CDR3 DNA reads TGTGCCAGCAGAAACACAGGGGACTCTGAAGCTTTCTTT.

The rearrangement links TRBV6-1 to TRBJ2-3; D gene ambiguous. The CDR3 length is 13 residues. The V end lost 10 bases, the J end lost 3 bases, and 14 bases lay between the germline ends. Germline V lookup: CDR1 MNHNS, CDR2 SASEGT. CDR3 sequence (DNA): TGTGCCACCGCAACCTTTTGGACAGATACGCAGTATTTT. Amino acids: CATATFWTDTQYF.

This clone was observed a handful of times. The chain recombines TRBV28 with TRBJ1-2; 11 nucleotides align to TRBD1. J lost 8 bases, V lost 5 bases, and 10 bases had no gene match. The CDR3 has 15 residues. Germline lookup yields CDR1 MDHEN and CDR2 SYDVKM. CDR3 amino acids: CASSPGQGAARGYTF. Here the CDR3 DNA reads TGTGCCAGCAGTCCCGGACAGGGGGCCGCCCGCGGCTACACCTTC.

The chain carries TRBV6-5 and TRBJ2-2; D may be TRBD2 (5 bases). The germline V gene encodes CDR1 MNHEY and CDR2 SVGAGI. V was pared by 4 bases and J by 9 bases, with 12 bases between. This CDR3 spans 13 amino acids. CDR3 region: CASSSSGVRELFF. The CDR3 region has the DNA TGTGCCAGCAGTTCGTCCGGGGTTCGGGAGCTGTTTTTT.

To note about this clone: Other DNA variants within this sample encode the same CDR3. The gene calls are TRBV5-1 and TRBJ2-5; TRBD2 aligns across 10 bases. This CDR3 has 15 residues. The V and J ends lost 0 bases and 5 bases, in that order; junction bases with no gene match: 4. Germline V gene sequence: CDR1 SGHRS, CDR2 YFSETQ. As DNA, the CDR3 is TGCGCCAGCAGCTTGGTGCTAGCGGGAGAGGAGACCCAGTACTTC. Residues: CASSLVLAGEETQYF.

This clone was counted only a few times. The chain carries TRBV5-4 and TRBJ1-4, with 9 bases that match TRBD1. The CDR3 extends over 15 amino acids. With 4 bases clipped from V and 8 bases from J, the junction kept 9 bases outside the gene matches. Germline V CDR1 and CDR2: SGHNT, YYREEE (reference sequence). The CDR3 bases are TGTGCCAGCAGCCGCCAGGGGACAGGGCAGGAAAAACTGTTTTTT. This translates into CASSRQGTGQEKLFF.

CDR3 amino acids: CASSQDALYSSYEQYF. DNA for the CDR3: TGCGCCAGCAGCCAAGATGCCCTGTACAGCTCCTACGAGCAGTACTTC. This chain joins TRBV4-1 and TRBJ2-7; no firm D call. The CDR3 contains 16 residues. Trimming removed 0 bases at V and 0 bases at J, with 12 bases between. Looked up from germline, CDR1 is MGHRA and CDR2 is YSYEKL.

This clone was recorded only once. This rearrangement joins TRBV7-7 to TRBJ2-2; D is uncertain. V was trimmed by 0 bases and J by 6 bases, leaving 5 bases between them. Germline V gene data show CDR1 as SSHAT and CDR2 as FNYEAQ (reference sequence). There are 13 residues in the CDR3. CDR3 amino acids: CASSLAGSGELFF. The CDR3 DNA follows: TGTGCCAGCAGCTTAGCGGGGTCCGGGGAGCTGTTTTTT.

The chain is built from TRBV5-1 and TRBJ2-5; 8 bases match TRBD2. The V gene's germline CDR1 is SGHRS and CDR2 YFSETQ. J lost 5 bases, V lost 5 bases, and 11 bases had no gene match. This CDR3 comprises 15 residues. The DNA of the CDR3 is TGCGCCAGCAGTTCCTCTAGCGGGTATCTGGAGACCCAGTACTTC. This codes for CASSSSSGYLETQYF.

CDR3 bases: TGCGCCAGCAGCTCCTCTTTCTCGGGAGGCGAGCAGTTCTTC. Translation gives CASSSSFSGGEQFF. The V call is TRBV5-1, the J call TRBJ2-1; 7 nucleotides align to TRBD2. CDR1 is SGHRS and CDR2 is YFSETQ in the germline V gene. J was trimmed by 10 bases and V by 3 bases; bases with no gene match: 10. The CDR3 runs to 14 residues.

This rearrangement joins TRBV25-1 to TRBJ2-7; 10 nucleotides line up with TRBD2. The CDR3 covers 15 residues. The V segment lost 6 bases and the J segment 0 bases; nucleotides outside the gene matches: 5. From germline, CDR1 is MGHDK and CDR2 SYGVNS. The CDR3 DNA reads TGTGCCAGCAGCGATAGCGGGAGGAGCTCCTACGAGCAGTACTTC. It is translated as CASSDSGRSSYEQYF.

The rearrangement uses TRBV27 and TRBJ1-4, with D possibly being TRBD1 (5 bases). CDR3 length: 15 residues. Germline values: CDR1 MNHEY, CDR2 SMNVEV (reference sequence). The ends were cut back, 6 bases at V and 2 bases at J, with 13 bases in the middle. This chain's CDR3 is CASRLGGWTNEKLFF. The CDR3 DNA is TGTGCCAGCAGGCTTGGGGGATGGACTAATGAAAAACTGTTTTTT.

This chain links TRBV5-6 with TRBJ2-2; D is possibly TRBD1 (5 bases). CDR1 SGHDT and CDR2 YYEEEE come from the germline V gene. V was cut by 1 base and J by 3 bases, with 7 bases left in between. This CDR3 spans 14 amino acids. As DNA, the CDR3 is TGTGCCAGCAGCTTGACAGGTTACACCGGGGAGCTGTTTTTT. This translates into CASSLTGYTGELFF.